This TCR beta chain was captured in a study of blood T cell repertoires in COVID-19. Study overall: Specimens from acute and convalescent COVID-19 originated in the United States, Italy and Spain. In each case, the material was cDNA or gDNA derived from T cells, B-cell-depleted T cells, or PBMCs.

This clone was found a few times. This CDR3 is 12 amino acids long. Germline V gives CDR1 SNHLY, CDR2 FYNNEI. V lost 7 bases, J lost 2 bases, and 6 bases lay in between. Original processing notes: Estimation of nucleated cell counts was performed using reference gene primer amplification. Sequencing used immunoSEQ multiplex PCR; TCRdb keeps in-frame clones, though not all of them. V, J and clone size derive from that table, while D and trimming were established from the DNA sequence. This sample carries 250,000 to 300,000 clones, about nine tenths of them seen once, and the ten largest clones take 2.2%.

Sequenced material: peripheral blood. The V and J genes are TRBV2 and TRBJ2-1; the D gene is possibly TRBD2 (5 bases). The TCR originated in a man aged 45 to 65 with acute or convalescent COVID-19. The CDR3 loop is CASTGTYNEQFF. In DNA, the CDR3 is TGTGCCAGCACGGGGACCTACAATGAGCAGTTCTTC.